This is a list of T cell receptor beta chains from one sample in a study of cytomegalovirus exposure and HLA in healthy donors. The repertoire was sequenced with immunoSEQ multiplex PCR; TCRdb's copy has only in-frame clones and lacks some. The repertoire holds 150,000 to 200,000 clones, around 85% seen once, with about 9.3% in the top ten. The specimen sequenced was PBMCs. The receptors here all came from a young man in good health and CMV-seropositive. The CDR3 runs from the conserved cysteine through the conserved F or W. The D gene is left open where the match is weak. A row's size may be missing; if present it is once, few, many or a size class.

size,V,D,J,DNA,CDR3
-,TRBV5-1,-,TRBJ1-4,TGCGCCAGCAGCTTGTCCGGGGTGGGTAATGAAAAACTGTTTTTT,CASSLSGVGNEKLFF
-,TRBV5-5,-,TRBJ2-7,TGTGCCAGCAGCTCGGGACAACCTTACGAGCAGTACTTC,CASSSGQPYEQYF
once,TRBV13,TRBD2,TRBJ2-7,TGTGCCAGCAGCTTATTTGGGCTAGCGGGGGGGCCTCATAGGCCCGAGCAGTACTTC,CASSLFGLAGGPHRPEQYF
-,TRBV11-2,TRBD2,TRBJ2-3,TGTGCCAGCAGCTTAGGCGGAGCGGGAGGAGGAGATACGCAGTATTTT,CASSLGGAGGGDTQYF
-,TRBV4-3,-,TRBJ2-1,TGCGCCAGCAGCCAGGACAGTTACAATGAGCAGTTCTTC,CASSQDSYNEQFF
-,TRBV9,TRBD1,TRBJ2-1,TGTGCCAGCAGAGGACAGGGCGGTGAGCAGTTCTTC,CASRGQGGEQFF
-,TRBV4-3,TRBD1,TRBJ2-2,TGCGCCAGCAGCCGCGGACAGGGTTTGGACACCGGGGAGCTGTTTTTT,CASSRGQGLDTGELFF
-,TRBV4-3,TRBD1,TRBJ1-2,TGCGCCAGCAGCCAAGATCGAGGGGGCCGGGCCTGGGGCTACACCTTC,CASSQDRGGRAWGYTF
few,TRBV5-1,-,TRBJ2-5,TGCGCCAGCTCCCGGCACAGTCAAGAGACCCAGTACTTC,CASSRHSQETQYF
-,TRBV11-2,-,TRBJ2-7,TGTGCCAGCAGCTTAAGACAGGCCTACACCTACGAGCAGTACTTC,CASSLRQAYTYEQYF
-,TRBV7-2,TRBD2,TRBJ2-3,TGTGCCAGCAGCTTAGTAGCGGGGGCCGTCACAGATACGCAGTATTTT,CASSLVAGAVTDTQYF
-,TRBV27,TRBD1,TRBJ1-3,TGTGCCAGCAGTTTCGGGACAGCCGACTCTGGAAACACCATATATTTT,CASSFGTADSGNTIYF
-,TRBV15,-,TRBJ2-1,TGTGCCACCAGCAGAGGCAGCTACAATGAGCAGTTCTTC,CATSRGSYNEQFF
-,TRBV5-6,TRBD1,TRBJ2-6,TGTGCCAGCAGCTTGTTCCAGGACAGGGGGCGCGTCCTGACTTTC,CASSLFQDRGRVLTF
-,TRBV9,-,TRBJ1-4,TGTGCCAGCAGCGTAGATCTGTATAATGAAAAACTGTTTTTT,CASSVDLYNEKLFF
-,TRBV27,TRBD1,TRBJ2-1,TGTGCCAGCAGTACGGGACAGGGTTACAATGAGCAGTTCTTC,CASSTGQGYNEQFF
-,TRBV6-5,-,TRBJ2-3,TGTGCCAGCAGTTATCGTCGTACAGATACGCAGTATTTT,CASSYRRTDTQYF
-,TRBV10-2,TRBD1,TRBJ1-6,TGCGCCAGCTCAGGACAGGGTAATTCACCCCTCCACTTT,CASSGQGNSPLHF
-,TRBV6-5,TRBD2,TRBJ2-3,TGTGCCAGCAGTTACCAAGCGGGGGGCCTGGATACGCAGTATTTT,CASSYQAGGLDTQYF
-,TRBV4-2,TRBD2,TRBJ2-3,TGTGCCAGCAGCCGACGTAGCGGGGGAATAGATACGCAGTATTTT,CASSRRSGGIDTQYF
-,TRBV7-2,-,TRBJ1-1,TGTGCCAGCAGCCCCCTGGCAGGTAACACTGAAGCTTTCTTT,CASSPLAGNTEAFF
-,TRBV5-1,-,TRBJ1-4,TGCGCCAGCAACGTCCTGGGGAGACCCAATGAAAAACTGTTTTTT,CASNVLGRPNEKLFF
-,TRBV4-2,TRBD1,TRBJ1-1,TGTGCCAGCAGCCGAGCGACAGGGGACACTGAAGCTTTCTTT,CASSRATGDTEAFF
-,TRBV11-2,TRBD2,TRBJ2-3,TGTGCCAGCAGCTTAGAGGCTAGCGGGGGGGCCGATACGCAGTATTTT,CASSLEASGGADTQYF
-,TRBV15,TRBD2,TRBJ2-7,TGTGCCACCAGCAGAGGAGCGCTGACTAGCGGGGGGTCCTACGAGCAGTACTTC,CATSRGALTSGGSYEQYF
-,TRBV19,TRBD1,TRBJ2-7,TGTGCCAGTAGTCCAGGGGGCGCGGGCTACGAGCAGTACTTC,CASSPGGAGYEQYF
-,TRBV19,-,TRBJ1-1,TGTGCCAGTAGTCCCATCGGCAAAGGGGGCACTGAAGCTTTCTTT,CASSPIGKGGTEAFF
-,TRBV9,TRBD2,TRBJ2-5,TGTGCCAGCAGCGAGACTAGCCGGGGGGAGACCCAGTACTTC,CASSETSRGETQYF
-,TRBV19,TRBD1,TRBJ1-6,TGTGCCAGTAGTACGCCGGGACAGTCCAAATTCACCCTCCACTTT,CASSTPGQSKFTLHF
-,TRBV19,-,TRBJ1-2,TGTGCCAGTAGTATAGATGGACAAGTCGATGGCTACACCTTC,CASSIDGQVDGYTF
-,TRBV20-1,-,TRBJ1-2,TGCAGTGCTAGGGGCGCCTATGGCTACACCTTC,CSARGAYGYTF
-,TRBV30,-,TRBJ2-5,TGTGCCTGGACCCAAAAGGGGGGGGAGACCCAGTACTTC,CAWTQKGGETQYF
-,TRBV29-1,-,TRBJ2-1,TGCAGCGTTGAAAAGGGTACAGGTGACTCCTACAATGAGCAGTTCTTC,CSVEKGTGDSYNEQFF
-,TRBV11-2,TRBD2,TRBJ2-1,TGTGCCAGCAGCTTGACTAGCGGGGCGTACAATGAGCAGTTCTTC,CASSLTSGAYNEQFF
-,TRBV7-9,-,TRBJ2-1,TGTGCCAGCAGCTTAGAACGTGAGAGGGACAATGAGCAGTTCTTC,CASSLERERDNEQFF
-,TRBV7-2,TRBD2,TRBJ2-5,TGTGCCAGCAGACGGGGGGGGCTTTGGCAAGAGACCCAGTACTTC,CASRRGGLWQETQYF
-,TRBV27,TRBD1,TRBJ2-3,TGTGCCAGCAGTAGACGGACAGGGGGGGCGCCTATAGGCACAGATACGCAGTATTTT,CASSRRTGGAPIGTDTQYF
-,TRBV5-4,TRBD1,TRBJ2-3,TGTGCCAGCAGCTTACAGGGGAAAGATACGCAGTATTTT,CASSLQGKDTQYF
-,TRBV10-1,-,TRBJ2-7,TGCGCCAGCAGTGAGGGACTCCCGGGGGCCTACGAGCAGTACTTC,CASSEGLPGAYEQYF